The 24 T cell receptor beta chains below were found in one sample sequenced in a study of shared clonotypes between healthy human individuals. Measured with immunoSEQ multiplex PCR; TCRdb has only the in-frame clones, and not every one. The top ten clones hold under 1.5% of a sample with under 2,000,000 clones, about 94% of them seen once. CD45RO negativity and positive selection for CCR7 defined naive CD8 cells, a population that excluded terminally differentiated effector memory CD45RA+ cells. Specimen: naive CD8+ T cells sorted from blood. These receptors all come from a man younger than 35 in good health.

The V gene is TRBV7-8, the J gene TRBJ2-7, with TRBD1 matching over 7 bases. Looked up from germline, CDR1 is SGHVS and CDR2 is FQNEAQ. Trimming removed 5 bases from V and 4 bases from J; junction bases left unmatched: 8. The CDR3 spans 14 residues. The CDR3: CASSPTDRIYEQYF. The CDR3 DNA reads TGTGCCAGCAGCCCTACGGACAGGATTTACGAGCAGTACTTC.

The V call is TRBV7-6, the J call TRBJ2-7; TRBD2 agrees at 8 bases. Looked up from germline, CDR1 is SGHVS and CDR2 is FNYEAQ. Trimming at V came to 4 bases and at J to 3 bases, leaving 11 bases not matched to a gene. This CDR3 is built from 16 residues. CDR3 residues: CASSSYLAGENYEQYF. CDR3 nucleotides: TGTGCCAGCAGCTCCTACCTAGCGGGCGAGAACTACGAGCAGTACTTC.

The CDR3, as DNA: TGTGCCAGCAGCTTCATCGATGAGCAGTTCTTC. Protein product: CASSFIDEQFF. The chain links TRBV11-2 to TRBJ2-1; D gene unclear. The CDR3 covers 11 residues. The germline V and J ends were trimmed by 3 bases and 8 bases, with 5 bases remaining between them. CDR1 is SGHAT and CDR2 is FQNNGV in the germline V gene.

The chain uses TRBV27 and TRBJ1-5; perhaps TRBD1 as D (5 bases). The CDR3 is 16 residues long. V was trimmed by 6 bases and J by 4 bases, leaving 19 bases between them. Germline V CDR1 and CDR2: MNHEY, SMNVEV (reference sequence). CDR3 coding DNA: TGTGCCAGCAGCCTTGGGGGGGGATTGACTAATCAGCCCCAGCATTTT. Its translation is CASSLGGGLTNQPQHF.

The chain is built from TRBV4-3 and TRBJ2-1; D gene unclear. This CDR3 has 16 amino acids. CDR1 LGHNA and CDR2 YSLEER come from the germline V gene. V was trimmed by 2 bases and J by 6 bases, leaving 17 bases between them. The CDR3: CASSQSVLDTPNEQFF. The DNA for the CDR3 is TGCGCCAGCAGCCAATCGGTCTTAGACACACCCAATGAGCAGTTCTTC.

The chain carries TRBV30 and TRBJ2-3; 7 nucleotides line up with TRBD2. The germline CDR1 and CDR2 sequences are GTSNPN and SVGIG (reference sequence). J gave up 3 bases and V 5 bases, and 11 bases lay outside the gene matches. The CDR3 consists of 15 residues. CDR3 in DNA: TGTGCCTGGGCGCCGACTAGCTTGGGGACAGATACGCAGTATTTT. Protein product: CAWAPTSLGTDTQYF. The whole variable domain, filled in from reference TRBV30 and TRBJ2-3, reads SQTIHQWPATLVQPVGSPLSLECTVEGTSNPNLYWYRQAAGRGLQLLFYSVGIGQISSEVPQNLSASRPQDRQFILSSKKLLLSDSGFYLCAWAPTSLGTDTQYFGPGTRLTVL.

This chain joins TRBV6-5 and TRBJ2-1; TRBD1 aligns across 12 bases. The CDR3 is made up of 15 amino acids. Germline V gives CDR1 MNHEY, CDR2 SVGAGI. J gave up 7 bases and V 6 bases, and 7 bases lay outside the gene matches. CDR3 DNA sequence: TGTGCCAGCAGCCAGGGACAGGGGGCAAGAAATGAGCAGTTCTTC. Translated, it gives CASSQGQGARNEQFF.

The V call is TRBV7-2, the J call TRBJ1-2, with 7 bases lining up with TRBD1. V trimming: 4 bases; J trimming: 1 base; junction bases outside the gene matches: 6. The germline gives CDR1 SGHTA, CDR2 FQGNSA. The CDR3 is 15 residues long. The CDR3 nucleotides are TGTGCCAGCAGCTCCGGGACAGAAAGTAACTATGGCTACACCTTC. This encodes CASSSGTESNYGYTF.

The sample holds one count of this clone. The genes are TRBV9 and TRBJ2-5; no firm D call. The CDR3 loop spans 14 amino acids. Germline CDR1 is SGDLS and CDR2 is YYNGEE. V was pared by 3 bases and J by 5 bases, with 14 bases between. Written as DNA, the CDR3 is TGTGCCAGCAGCGCTGCCCTCTATGAGGAGACCCAGTACTTC. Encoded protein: CASSAALYEETQYF.

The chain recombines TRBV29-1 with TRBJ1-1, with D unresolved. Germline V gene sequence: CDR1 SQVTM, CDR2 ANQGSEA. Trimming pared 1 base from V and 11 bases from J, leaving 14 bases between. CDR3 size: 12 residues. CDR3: CSVEAGERWAFF. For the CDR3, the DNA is TGCAGCGTTGAAGCGGGTGAAAGGTGGGCTTTCTTT.

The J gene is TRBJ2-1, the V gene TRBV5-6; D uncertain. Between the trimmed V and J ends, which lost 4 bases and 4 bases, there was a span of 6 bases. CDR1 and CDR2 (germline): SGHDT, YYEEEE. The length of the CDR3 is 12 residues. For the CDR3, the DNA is TGTGCCAGCAGCCTTCAGTACAATGAGCAGTTCTTC. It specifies CASSLQYNEQFF.

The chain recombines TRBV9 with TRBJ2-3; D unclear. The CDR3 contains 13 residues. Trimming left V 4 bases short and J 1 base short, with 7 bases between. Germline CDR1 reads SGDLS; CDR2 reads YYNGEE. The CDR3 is CASSSFGTDTQYF. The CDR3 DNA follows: TGTGCCAGCAGCTCCTTTGGCACAGATACGCAGTATTTT.

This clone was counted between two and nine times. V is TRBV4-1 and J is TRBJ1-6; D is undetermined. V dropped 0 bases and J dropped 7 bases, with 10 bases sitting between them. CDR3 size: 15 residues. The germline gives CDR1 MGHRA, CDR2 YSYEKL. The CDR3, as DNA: TGCGCCAGCAGCCAAGAGGACGGGATAAATTCACCCCTCCACTTT. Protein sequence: CASSQEDGINSPLHF.

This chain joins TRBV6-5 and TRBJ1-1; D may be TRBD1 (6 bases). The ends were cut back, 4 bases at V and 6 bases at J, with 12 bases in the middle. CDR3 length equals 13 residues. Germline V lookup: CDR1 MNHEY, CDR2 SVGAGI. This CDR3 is CASSFRTAPEAFF. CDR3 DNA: TGTGCCAGCAGTTTTCGGACAGCCCCTGAAGCTTTCTTT.

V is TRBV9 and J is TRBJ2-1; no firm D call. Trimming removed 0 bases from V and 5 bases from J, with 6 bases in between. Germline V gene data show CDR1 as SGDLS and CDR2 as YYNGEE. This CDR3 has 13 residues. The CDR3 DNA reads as TGTGCCAGCAGCGTAGACCGCCACAATGAGCAGTTCTTC. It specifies CASSVDRHNEQFF.

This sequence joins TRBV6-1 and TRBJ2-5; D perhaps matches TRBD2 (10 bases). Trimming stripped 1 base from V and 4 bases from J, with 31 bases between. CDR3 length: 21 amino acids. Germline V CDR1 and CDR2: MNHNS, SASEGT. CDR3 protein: CASSEVWTGEASGRDRETQYF. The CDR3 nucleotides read TGTGCCAGCAGTGAAGTCTGGACAGGGGAGGCTAGCGGGAGAGATAGAGAGACCCAGTACTTC.

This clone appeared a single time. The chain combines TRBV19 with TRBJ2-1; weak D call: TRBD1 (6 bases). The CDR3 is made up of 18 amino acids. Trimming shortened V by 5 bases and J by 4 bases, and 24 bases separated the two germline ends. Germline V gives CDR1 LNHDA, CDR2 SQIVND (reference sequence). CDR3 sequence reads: CASSLLPLGAEAYNEQFF. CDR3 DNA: TGTGCCAGTAGTCTCCTCCCCCTGGGGGCGGAAGCGTACAATGAGCAGTTCTTC.

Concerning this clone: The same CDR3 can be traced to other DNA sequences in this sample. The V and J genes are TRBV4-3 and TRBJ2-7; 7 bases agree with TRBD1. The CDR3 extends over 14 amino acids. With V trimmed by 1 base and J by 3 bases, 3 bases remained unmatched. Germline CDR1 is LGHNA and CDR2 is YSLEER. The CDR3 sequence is CASSQVRDSYEQYF. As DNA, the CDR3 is TGCGCCAGCAGCCAAGTCCGGGACAGCTACGAGCAGTACTTC.

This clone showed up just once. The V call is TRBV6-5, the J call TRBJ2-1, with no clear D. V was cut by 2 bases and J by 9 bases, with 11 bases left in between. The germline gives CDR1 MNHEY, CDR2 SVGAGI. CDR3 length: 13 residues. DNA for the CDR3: TGTGCCAGCAGTTACCTTAGCACGACTGAGCAGTTCTTC. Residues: CASSYLSTTEQFF.

DNA of the CDR3: TGTGCCAGCAGTGGAACTTGGACAGGGGTTCTGTCCTACGAGCAGTACTTC. Translated, it gives CASSGTWTGVLSYEQYF. The J gene is TRBJ2-7, the V gene TRBV25-1, with 9 positions matching TRBD1. The germline V gene has CDR1 MGHDK and CDR2 SYGVNS. CDR3 length: 17 residues. With 4 bases clipped from V and 1 base from J, the junction kept 11 bases outside the gene matches.

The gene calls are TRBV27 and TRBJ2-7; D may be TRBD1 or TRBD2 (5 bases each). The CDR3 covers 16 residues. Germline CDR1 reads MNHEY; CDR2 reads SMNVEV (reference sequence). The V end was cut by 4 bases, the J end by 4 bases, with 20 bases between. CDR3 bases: TGTGCCAGCAGTTCCCGGGACGGAGGTACCACTTACGAGCAGTACTTC. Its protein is CASSSRDGGTTYEQYF.

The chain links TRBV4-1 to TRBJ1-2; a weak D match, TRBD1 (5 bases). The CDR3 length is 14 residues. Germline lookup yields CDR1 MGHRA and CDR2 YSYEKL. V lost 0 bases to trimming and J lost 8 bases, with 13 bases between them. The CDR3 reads CASSQDGAGLGYTF. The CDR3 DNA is TGCGCCAGCAGCCAAGATGGGGCAGGGTTGGGCTACACCTTC.

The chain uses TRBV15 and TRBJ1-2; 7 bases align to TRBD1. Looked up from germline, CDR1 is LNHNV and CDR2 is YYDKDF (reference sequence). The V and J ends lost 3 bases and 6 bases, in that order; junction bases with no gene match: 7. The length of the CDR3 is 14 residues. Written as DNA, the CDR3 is TGTGCCACCAGCAGTCTAGGGGGCGCGGATGGCTACACCTTC. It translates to CATSSLGGADGYTF.

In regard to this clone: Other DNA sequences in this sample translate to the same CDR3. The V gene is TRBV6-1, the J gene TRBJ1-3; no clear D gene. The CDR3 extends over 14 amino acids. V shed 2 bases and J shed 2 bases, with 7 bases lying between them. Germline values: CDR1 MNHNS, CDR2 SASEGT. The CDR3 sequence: CASSELGTGNTIYF. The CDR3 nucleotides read TGTGCCAGCAGTGAATTAGGGACTGGAAACACCATATATTTT.